These 21 T cell receptor beta chains originate from one sample sequenced in a study of beta chain features in type 1 diabetes. The whole isolated RNA underwent reverse transcription, so sequencing captured expressed TCRB transcripts. Generated by immunoSEQ multiplex PCR, the TCRdb table keeps only in-frame clones and is missing some. The table shows hundreds of thousands of clones, with over 11% occurring only once. The sample taken for sequencing was naive CD4+ T cells from blood. The receptor source for this set is a man aged 25 to 45 in good health.

The J gene is TRBJ2-4, the V gene TRBV6-1; D is unclear. The V gene's germline CDR1 is MNHNS and CDR2 SASEGT. CDR3 length equals 14 residues. The V and J ends lost 7 bases and 0 bases respectively, with 10 bases between them. As DNA, the CDR3 is TGTGCCAGCATATCGGATCTAGCCAAAAACATTCAGTACTTC. Amino acid sequence: CASISDLAKNIQYF.

This clone was found a few times. The V gene is TRBV4-2, the J gene TRBJ2-1; D is unclear. This CDR3 has 16 amino acids. The germline V gene encodes CDR1 LGHNA and CDR2 YNFKEQ. V lost 1 base and J 4 bases, leaving 14 bases between the germline ends. The CDR3 loop reads CASSQASAISYNEQFF. The CDR3 DNA follows: TGTGCCAGCAGCCAAGCCTCCGCTATCTCTTACAATGAGCAGTTCTTC.

Points on this clone: Other DNA sequences from this sample encode an identical CDR3 as well. This chain uses TRBV9 with TRBJ2-5; 9 bases are shared with TRBD1. The germline V gene has CDR1 SGDLS and CDR2 YYNGEE. V lost 2 bases, J lost 5 bases, and 4 bases stayed unmatched. This CDR3 region has 14 residues. The CDR3 DNA is TGTGCCAGCAGCGTCGGACAGGGGCGGGAGACCCAGTACTTC. Its protein product is CASSVGQGRETQYF.

V is TRBV15 and J is TRBJ2-7; unclear D gene. V lost 0 bases, J lost 3 bases, and 9 bases lay in between. Germline CDR1 and CDR2: LNHNV and YYDKDF (reference sequence). This CDR3 region has 14 residues. CDR3 sequence (DNA): TGTGCCACCAGCAGAGATCGACATATCTACGAGCAGTACGTC. Translating gives CATSRDRHIYEQYV.

This clone was counted a few times. This sequence joins TRBV10-3 and TRBJ2-7; D could derive from TRBD1 or TRBD2 (5 bases each). Germline CDR1 ENHRY, CDR2 SYGVKD. Trimming stripped 8 bases from V and 6 bases from J, with 14 bases between. This CDR3 is built from 12 residues. For the CDR3, the DNA is TGTGCCATCGGTGGGGGTCTCTCCGAGCAGTACGTC. Amino acids: CAIGGGLSEQYV.

This chain uses TRBV29-1 with TRBJ2-1; the match to TRBD1 covers 8 bases. Per the germline V gene, CDR1 is SQVTM and CDR2 is ANQGSEA. The CDR3 length is 13 residues. For the CDR3, the DNA is TGCAGGGTTAGGCAGGGGGCGGACAATGAGCAGTTCTTC. Protein product: CRVRQGADNEQFF.

Notes on this clone: Other DNA sequences from this sample encode an identical CDR3 as well. The chain couples TRBV18 to TRBJ2-3; perhaps D is TRBD1 or TRBD2 (5 bases each). Germline V gene sequence: CDR1 KGHSH, CDR2 LQKENI. Trimming stripped 4 bases from V and 0 bases from J, with 5 bases between. This CDR3 spans 13 amino acids. The CDR3 protein is CASSRDSTDTQYF. The CDR3 DNA reads TGTGCCAGCTCACGGGACAGCACAGATACGCAGTATTTT.

This rearrangement joins TRBV7-2 to TRBJ2-6; D is unresolved. V was clipped by 2 bases and J by 6 bases, with 11 bases between them. This CDR3 is 15 amino acids long. CDR1 is SGHTA, CDR2 FQGNSA, per germline. Here the CDR3 DNA reads TGTGCCAGCAGCTTAACCCCGGCGGAGGCCAACGTCCTGACTTTC. Translated: CASSLTPAEANVLTF.

About this clone: The sample contains more than one DNA sequence encoding this CDR3. The genes are TRBV10-1 and TRBJ1-2, with 9 bases that match TRBD1. The germline gives CDR1 WNHNN, CDR2 SYGVQD (reference sequence). The CDR3 extends over 13 amino acids. Germline trimming cut 3 bases from V and 5 bases from J; bases unmatched to any gene: 1. The CDR3 spells CASSEGQGYGYTF. Written as DNA, the CDR3 is TGCGCCAGCAGTGAAGGACAGGGGTATGGCTACACCTTC.

The rearrangement joins TRBV30 to TRBJ2-6; TRBD1 matches at 8 bases. Trimming cost V 3 bases and J 0 bases; bases outside gene matches: 13. The CDR3 totals 19 residues. Per the germline V gene, CDR1 is GTSNPN and CDR2 is SVGIG (reference sequence). The CDR3 sequence is CAWSLLFEGTGSGANVLTF. For the CDR3, the DNA is TGTGCCTGGAGCCTACTATTCGAGGGGACAGGCTCTGGGGCCAACGTCCTGACTTTC.

This clone was counted a single time. CDR3 sequence: CASSPWTQMNTEAFF. CDR3 DNA: TGTGCCAGTAGTCCTTGGACACAGATGAACACTGAAGCTTTCTTT. This rearrangement joins TRBV19 to TRBJ1-1, with D possibly TRBD1 on 5 matching bases. Germline CDR1 reads LNHDA; CDR2 reads SQIVND (reference sequence). The CDR3 has 15 amino acids. V lost 5 bases to trimming and J lost 0 bases, with 13 bases between them.

This rearrangement joins TRBV10-3 to TRBJ2-5; a possible D gene is TRBD1 (5 bases). This CDR3 comprises 12 residues. Germline V CDR1 and CDR2: ENHRY, SYGVKD. The V end lost 8 bases, the J end lost 5 bases, and 12 bases lay between the germline ends. The CDR3 loop reads CAIAGSGETQYF. CDR3 coding DNA: TGTGCCATCGCCGGGTCAGGGGAGACCCAGTACTTC.

This clone was seen a few times. V is TRBV29-1 and J is TRBJ2-1, with D possibly TRBD2 on 6 matching bases. The CDR3 sequence is 16 residues long. V lost 3 bases and J 0 bases, leaving 15 bases between the germline ends. Germline V gene sequence: CDR1 SQVTM, CDR2 ANQGSEA. CDR3 nucleotide sequence: TGCAGCGTTGATTTAGTAGCGGTGATCTCCTACAATGAGCAGTTCTTC. It translates to CSVDLVAVISYNEQFF.

This clone has only a few counts. The chain links TRBV7-2 to TRBJ2-5; D remains ambiguous. Trimming shortened V by 8 bases and J by 1 base, and 11 bases separated the two germline ends. This CDR3 spans 13 amino acids. CDR1 is SGHTA and CDR2 is FQGNSA in the germline V gene. CDR3 DNA: TGTGCCAGCCGAAAGGGCGTCCAAGAGACCCAGTACTTC. Translation: CASRKGVQETQYF.

This clone was seen a handful of times. V usage is TRBV5-4 and J usage is TRBJ2-3; 8 bases are a match to TRBD2. V lost 0 bases to trimming and J lost 4 bases; unmatched junction nucleotides: 4. In germline, CDR1 is SGHNT, CDR2 YYREEE (reference sequence). This CDR3 is 15 amino acids long. This CDR3 is CASSLEGGRSDTQYF. The CDR3 coding sequence is TGTGCCAGCAGCTTGGAAGGCGGGAGGTCAGATACGCAGTATTTT.

This rearrangement joins TRBV5-4 to TRBJ2-7, with D perhaps assigned TRBD1 or TRBD2 (6 bases each). V lost 5 bases and J lost 5, with 14 bases in between. The length of the CDR3 is 13 residues. Germline V gives CDR1 SGHNT, CDR2 YYREEE (reference sequence). DNA of the CDR3: TGTGCCAGCAGATCGGGGGCGACTGACGAGCAGTACTTC. Its protein product is CASRSGATDEQYF.

This clone was counted only a few times. The chain combines TRBV6-5 with TRBJ1-1, with D possibly matching TRBD1 (6 bases). V lost 7 bases and J 4 bases, leaving 16 bases between the germline ends. The CDR3 runs 14 residues. The germline V gene has CDR1 MNHEY and CDR2 SVGAGI. CDR3 protein: CASTSNSGATEAFF. CDR3 DNA sequence: TGTGCCAGCACTTCCAATTCAGGGGCCACTGAAGCTTTCTTT.

This clone turned up a few times. The chain is built from TRBV5-4 and TRBJ1-2, with 7 bases that match TRBD1. The CDR3 extends over 13 amino acids. Trimming removed 0 bases from V and 8 bases from J; junction bases left unmatched: 4. From germline, CDR1 is SGHNT and CDR2 YYREEE (reference sequence). The CDR3 sequence is CASSLGTGEGYTF. Here the CDR3 DNA reads TGTGCCAGCAGCTTGGGTACAGGGGAGGGCTACACCTTC.

The V call is TRBV15, the J call TRBJ2-3; TRBD2 matches 10 bases. After removal of 8 bases from V and 1 base from J, the junction contained 9 bases not matched to a gene. This CDR3 region has 16 residues. Germline CDR1 reads LNHNV; CDR2 reads YYDKDF (reference sequence). In DNA form, the CDR3 reads TGTGCCACCGCACGGGTAGCGGGAGGAGGCACAGATACGCAGTATTTT. Protein sequence: CATARVAGGGTDTQYF.

The chain couples TRBV5-1 to TRBJ2-5, with a weak D call TRBD1 (5 bases). The CDR3 is 15 residues long. The V gene's germline CDR1 is SGHRS and CDR2 YFSETQ. V lost 5 bases, J lost 2 bases, and 16 bases lay in between. The CDR3: CASSLDILSQETQYF. CDR3 nucleotides: TGCGCCAGCAGTCTGGACATCCTTTCGCAAGAGACCCAGTACTTC.

This clone came up a few times. V and J are TRBV19 and TRBJ2-4, with unresolved D. The CDR3 extends over 14 amino acids. In germline, CDR1 is LNHDA, CDR2 SQIVND (reference sequence). V lost 5 bases and J lost 0, with 8 bases in between. CDR3 bases: TGTGCCAGTAGTCCAGTACTAGCCAAAAACATTCAGTACTTC. Translating gives CASSPVLAKNIQYF.